This TCR beta chain was found in a study of OX40 agonist ivuxolimab in advanced cancers. Across the whole study: Three patients had partial responses: one hepatocellular carcinoma, two cutaneous melanoma.

Study-wide points: There were also nonresponders showing low normalized T-cell clonal expansion. CD8+ T cells were the subset that, on average, had more expanded clones than CD4+.

Per germline, CDR1 MDHEN and CDR2 SYDVKM. V lost 5 bases and J 0 bases, leaving 11 bases between the germline ends. CDR3 size: 15 residues. Blood draws occurred at baseline, cycle 4 day 1, and cycle 7 day 1. In regard to this clone: The antigen remains undetermined.

TCRdb keeps only in-frame clones here, not all; method: immunoSEQ multiplex PCR. The sample carries around 50,000 clones, more than 70% recorded once. The sequenced sample was CD4+ or CD8+ T cells sorted from blood, obtained in a trial of the OX40 agonist ivuxolimab. The J gene is TRBJ1-5, the V gene TRBV28, with unresolved D. This clonotype was obtained from an adult with an advanced solid tumor such as melanoma, head and neck, liver or kidney cancer. The CDR3 sequence is CASSTRRISNQPQHF. The CDR3 coding sequence is TGTGCCAGCAGTACACGAAGAATTAGCAATCAGCCCCAGCATTTT. Based on the CDR3 plus reference TRBV28 and TRBJ1-5, the full variable domain is DVKVTQSSRYLVKRTGEKVFLECVQDMDHENMFWYRQDPGLGLRLIYFSYDVKMKEKGDIPEGYSVSREKKERFSLILESASTNQTSMYLCASSTRRISNQPQHFGDGTRLSIL.